This T cell receptor beta chain was identified in a study of CD8 T cells in ankylosing spondylitis. MiXCR, applied by TCRdb to the 5' RACE reads, yields one record per CDR3 protein. The sample has hundreds of thousands of distinct CDR3 sequences; 20% to 25% are singletons. Trimming removed 3 bases from V and 2 bases from J, with 23 bases in between. The CDR3 spans 18 residues. CDR1 and CDR2 from the germline V gene are SGHRS and YFSETQ. This clonotype was counted between two and nine times. Sequencing was carried out using blood, either unsorted or a sorted T cell fraction (not recorded which). The J gene is TRBJ2-5, the V gene TRBV5-1, with a tentative D call TRBD2 (6 bases). The source is a male donor with ankylosing spondylitis or in good health (not recorded which). This CDR3 is CASSSTQRLGRIQETQYF. The CDR3 coding sequence is TGCGCCAGCAGCTCAACGCAACGACTAGGCCGAATTCAAGAGACCCAGTACTTC.